The rows below give T cell receptor beta chains drawn from one sample of a study of blood T cell repertoires in COVID-19. Sequencing used immunoSEQ multiplex PCR; TCRdb keeps in-frame clones, though not all of them. The sample has around 100,000 clones, 70% to 90% seen once. Material: peripheral blood. These receptors originate from a man aged 40-49 years with acute or convalescent COVID-19. Both conserved end residues are part of each CDR3. D genes are given only for firm matches. Where a row states a size, it is once, few, many or the class of an expanded clone; other rows omit it.

J: TRBJ2-3
D: .
size: few
V: TRBV24-1
CDR3: CATSALTRDTQYF
DNA: TGTGCCACCAGTGCCCTAACCAGGGATACGCAGTATTTT

J: TRBJ2-7
D: TRBD1
size: once
V: TRBV4-1
CDR3: CASSAQDRGAYEQYF
DNA: TGCGCCAGCAGCGCCCAGGACAGGGGCGCTTACGAGCAGTACTTC

J: TRBJ2-2
D: .
size: .
V: TRBV18
CDR3: CASSQRTNTGELFF
DNA: TGTGCCAGCTCGCAGCGGACGAACACCGGGGAGCTGTTTTTT

J: TRBJ2-3
D: .
size: .
V: TRBV5-4
CDR3: CASSFPLEGDTQYF
DNA: TGTGCCAGCAGCTTTCCCCTAGAAGGAGATACGCAGTATTTT

J: TRBJ2-2
D: .
size: .
V: TRBV3-1/TRBV3-2
CDR3: CATSDTGELFF
DNA: TGTGCCACCTCGGACACCGGGGAGCTGTTTTTT

J: TRBJ1-5
D: .
size: .
V: TRBV3-1/TRBV3-2
CDR3: CASSQASYQPQHF
DNA: TGTGCCAGCAGCCAAGCGAGCTATCAGCCCCAGCATTTT

J: TRBJ1-1
D: .
size: .
V: TRBV29-1
CDR3: CSVSGVGDTEAFF
DNA: TGCAGCGTTTCTGGGGTAGGGGACACTGAAGCTTTCTTT

J: TRBJ2-3
D: .
size: .
V: TRBV7-2
CDR3: CASSEYTDTQYF
DNA: TGTGCCAGCAGCGAGTACACAGATACGCAGTATTTT

J: TRBJ2-3
D: TRBD2
size: few
V: TRBV5-1
CDR3: CASSLGLAPDTQYF
DNA: TGCGCCAGCAGCTTGGGACTAGCGCCCGATACGCAGTATTTT

J: TRBJ1-2
D: .
size: few
V: TRBV2
CDR3: CASTEGGRYGYTF
DNA: TGTGCCAGCACCGAAGGGGGTAGGTATGGCTACACCTTC

J: TRBJ2-2
D: TRBD2
size: .
V: TRBV5-1
CDR3: CASSLIGLGAPGELFF
DNA: TGCGCCAGCAGCTTAATAGGACTAGGTGCACCCGGGGAGCTGTTTTTT

J: TRBJ1-2
D: TRBD1
size: .
V: TRBV9
CDR3: CASSVDSETGGAEGYTF
DNA: TGTGCCAGCAGCGTAGACTCCGAAACAGGGGGCGCGGAGGGCTACACCTTC

J: TRBJ2-3
D: .
size: .
V: TRBV7-9
CDR3: CASSLLSTDTQYF
DNA: TGTGCCAGCAGCTTGCTAAGCACAGATACGCAGTATTTT

J: TRBJ2-3
D: TRBD2
size: .
V: TRBV7-6
CDR3: CASSFATSGGTDTQYF
DNA: TGTGCCAGCAGCTTCGCAACTAGCGGAGGAACAGATACGCAGTATTTT

J: TRBJ2-3
D: TRBD2
size: .
V: TRBV4-2
CDR3: CASSAPGGPTPDTQYF
DNA: TGTGCCAGCAGCGCTCCGGGGGGGCCTACACCAGATACGCAGTATTTT

J: TRBJ2-7
D: .
size: few
V: TRBV7-2
CDR3: CASSQATAYEQYF
DNA: TGTGCCAGCAGCCAAGCCACGGCCTACGAGCAGTACTTC

J: TRBJ1-5
D: .
size: .
V: TRBV29-1
CDR3: CSVAGSNQPQHF
DNA: TGCAGCGTTGCAGGGAGCAATCAGCCCCAGCATTTT

J: TRBJ1-4
D: TRBD1
size: .
V: TRBV7-8
CDR3: CASSPGGQLNEKLFF
DNA: TGTGCCAGCAGCCCTGGGGGACAGCTAAATGAAAAACTGTTTTTT

J: TRBJ2-2
D: .
size: .
V: TRBV4-1
CDR3: CASSQGFFSGELFF
DNA: TGCGCCAGCAGCCAAGGTTTTTTCTCCGGGGAGCTGTTTTTT

J: TRBJ1-1
D: TRBD1
size: .
V: TRBV6-5
CDR3: CASRKDRGYGTEAFF
DNA: TGTGCCAGCAGAAAAGACAGGGGGTATGGCACTGAAGCTTTCTTT

J: TRBJ2-1
D: .
size: .
V: TRBV19
CDR3: CASSIGYLRLDGYNEQFF
DNA: TGTGCCAGTAGTATAGGCTATCTAAGGCTAGATGGCTACAATGAGCAGTTCTTC

J: TRBJ2-5
D: .
size: .
V: TRBV20-1
CDR3: CSASARGTQYF
DNA: TGCAGTGCTAGTGCGCGGGGGACCCAGTACTTC

J: TRBJ2-7
D: TRBD1
size: few
V: TRBV27
CDR3: CASSSRDSHYEQYF
DNA: TGTGCCAGCAGTAGCCGGGACAGCCACTACGAGCAGTACTTC

J: TRBJ1-1
D: .
size: .
V: TRBV2
CDR3: CASIEGGGTEAFF
DNA: TGTGCCAGCATCGAAGGGGGTGGGACTGAAGCTTTCTTT

J: TRBJ2-7
D: TRBD2
size: .
V: TRBV14
CDR3: CASSHSFTTSGGEQYF
DNA: TGTGCCAGCAGCCACTCTTTCACGACTAGCGGGGGGGAGCAGTACTTC

J: TRBJ2-3
D: .
size: .
V: TRBV18
CDR3: CASSLTGSTNTDTQYF
DNA: TGTGCCAGCTCGCTCACGGGGTCGACGAACACAGATACGCAGTATTTT

J: TRBJ2-5
D: TRBD2
size: .
V: TRBV29-1
CDR3: CSVLRGGVVETQYF
DNA: TGCAGCGTTCTTCGGGGAGGGGTAGTAGAGACCCAGTACTTC

J: TRBJ1-6
D: .
size: .
V: TRBV30
CDR3: CACGGGGSPLHF
DNA: TGTGCCTGTGGTGGGGGAGGATCACCCCTCCACTTT

J: TRBJ2-5
D: TRBD1
size: .
V: TRBV19
CDR3: CASSSLRQGQETQYF
DNA: TGTGCCAGTAGTTCTCTCAGACAGGGCCAAGAGACCCAGTACTTC

J: TRBJ2-2
D: .
size: .
V: TRBV3-1/TRBV3-2
CDR3: CASSQTTRELFF
DNA: TGTGCCAGCAGCCAAACAACCAGGGAGCTGTTTTTT

J: TRBJ2-2
D: TRBD2
size: .
V: TRBV6-5
CDR3: CASSSSGGAAGELFF
DNA: TGTGCCAGCAGTTCTAGCGGGGGGGCAGCCGGGGAGCTGTTTTTT

J: TRBJ2-7
D: .
size: .
V: TRBV6-6
CDR3: CASRKDSSYEQYF
DNA: TGTGCCAGCAGAAAGGACAGCTCCTACGAGCAGTACTTC

J: TRBJ2-5
D: .
size: .
V: TRBV5-1
CDR3: CASSRDETQYF
DNA: TGCGCCAGCAGTCGCGATGAGACCCAGTACTTC

J: TRBJ2-1
D: .
size: once
V: TRBV6-6
CDR3: CASSRGLKERQFF
DNA: TGTGCCAGCAGCCGCGGACTGAAAGAGAGGCAGTTCTTC

J: TRBJ1-4
D: .
size: .
V: TRBV19
CDR3: CASSIGGENEKLFF
DNA: TGTGCCAGTAGTATAGGTGGGGAGAATGAAAAACTGTTTTTT

J: TRBJ1-3
D: TRBD1
size: once
V: TRBV19
CDR3: CASSTQGISGNTIYF
DNA: TGTGCCAGTAGTACACAGGGGATCTCTGGAAACACCATATATTTT

J: TRBJ1-4
D: .
size: .
V: TRBV7-2
CDR3: CASSLAGVFGKLFF
DNA: TGTGCCAGCAGCTTGGCCGGGGTATTCGGAAAACTGTTTTTT